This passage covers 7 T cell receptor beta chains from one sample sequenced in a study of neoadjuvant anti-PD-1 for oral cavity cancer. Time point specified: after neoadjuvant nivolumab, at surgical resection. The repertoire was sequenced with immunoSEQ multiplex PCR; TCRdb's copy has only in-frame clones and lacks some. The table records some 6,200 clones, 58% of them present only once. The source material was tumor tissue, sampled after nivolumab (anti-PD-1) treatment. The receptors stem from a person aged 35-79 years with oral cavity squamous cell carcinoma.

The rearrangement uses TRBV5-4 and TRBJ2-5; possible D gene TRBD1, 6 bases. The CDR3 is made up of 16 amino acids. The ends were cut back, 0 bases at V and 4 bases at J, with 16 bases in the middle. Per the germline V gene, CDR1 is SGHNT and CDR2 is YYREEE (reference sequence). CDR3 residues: CASSLGSVDSRETQYF. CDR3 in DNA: TGTGCCAGCAGCTTGGGTTCGGTGGACAGCCGAGAGACCCAGTACTTC.

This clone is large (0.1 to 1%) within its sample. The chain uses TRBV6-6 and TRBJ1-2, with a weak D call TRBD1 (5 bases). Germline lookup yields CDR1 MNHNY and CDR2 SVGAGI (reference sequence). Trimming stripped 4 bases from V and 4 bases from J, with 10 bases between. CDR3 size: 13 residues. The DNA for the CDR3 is TGTGCCAGCAGTTCAGGGATTTTCTATGGCTACACCTTC. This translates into CASSSGIFYGYTF.

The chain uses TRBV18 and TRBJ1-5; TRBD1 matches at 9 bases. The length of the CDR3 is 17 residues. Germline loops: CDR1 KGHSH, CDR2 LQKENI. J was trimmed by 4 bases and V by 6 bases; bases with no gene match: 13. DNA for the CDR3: TGTGCCAGCTCGCGAGGTACAGGGGGCGCAAGGAATCAGCCCCAGCATTTT. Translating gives CASSRGTGGARNQPQHF.

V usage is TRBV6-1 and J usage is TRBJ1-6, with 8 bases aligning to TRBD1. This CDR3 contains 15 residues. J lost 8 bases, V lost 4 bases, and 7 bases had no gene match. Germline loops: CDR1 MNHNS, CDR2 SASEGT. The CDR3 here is CASSVLQGVDSPLHF. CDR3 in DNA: TGTGCCAGCAGTGTTTTACAGGGGGTAGATTCACCCCTCCACTTT.

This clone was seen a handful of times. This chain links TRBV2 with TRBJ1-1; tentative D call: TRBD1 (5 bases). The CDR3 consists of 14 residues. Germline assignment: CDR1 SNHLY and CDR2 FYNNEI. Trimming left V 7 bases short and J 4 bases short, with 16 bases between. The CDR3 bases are TGTGCCAGCACCCCGGGACTGGCGGGCACTGAAGCTTTCTTT. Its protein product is CASTPGLAGTEAFF.

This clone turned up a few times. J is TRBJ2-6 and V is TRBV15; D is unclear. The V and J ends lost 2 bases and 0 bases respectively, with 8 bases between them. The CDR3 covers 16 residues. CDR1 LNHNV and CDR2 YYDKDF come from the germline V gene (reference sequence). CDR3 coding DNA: TGTGCCACCAGCAGATTCCAGGCCTCTGGGGCCAACGTCCTGACTTTC. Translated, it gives CATSRFQASGANVLTF.

CDR3 in amino acids: CASSPWTSGTTDTQYF. In DNA form, the CDR3 reads TGTGCCAGCAGCCCGTGGACTAGCGGGACCACAGATACGCAGTATTTT. V usage is TRBV7-8 and J usage is TRBJ2-3; 12 bases match TRBD2. The V gene end was trimmed by 5 bases and the J gene end by 2 bases; junction bases not matched to a gene: 5. Germline V CDR1 and CDR2: SGHVS, FQNEAQ. This CDR3 spans 16 amino acids.